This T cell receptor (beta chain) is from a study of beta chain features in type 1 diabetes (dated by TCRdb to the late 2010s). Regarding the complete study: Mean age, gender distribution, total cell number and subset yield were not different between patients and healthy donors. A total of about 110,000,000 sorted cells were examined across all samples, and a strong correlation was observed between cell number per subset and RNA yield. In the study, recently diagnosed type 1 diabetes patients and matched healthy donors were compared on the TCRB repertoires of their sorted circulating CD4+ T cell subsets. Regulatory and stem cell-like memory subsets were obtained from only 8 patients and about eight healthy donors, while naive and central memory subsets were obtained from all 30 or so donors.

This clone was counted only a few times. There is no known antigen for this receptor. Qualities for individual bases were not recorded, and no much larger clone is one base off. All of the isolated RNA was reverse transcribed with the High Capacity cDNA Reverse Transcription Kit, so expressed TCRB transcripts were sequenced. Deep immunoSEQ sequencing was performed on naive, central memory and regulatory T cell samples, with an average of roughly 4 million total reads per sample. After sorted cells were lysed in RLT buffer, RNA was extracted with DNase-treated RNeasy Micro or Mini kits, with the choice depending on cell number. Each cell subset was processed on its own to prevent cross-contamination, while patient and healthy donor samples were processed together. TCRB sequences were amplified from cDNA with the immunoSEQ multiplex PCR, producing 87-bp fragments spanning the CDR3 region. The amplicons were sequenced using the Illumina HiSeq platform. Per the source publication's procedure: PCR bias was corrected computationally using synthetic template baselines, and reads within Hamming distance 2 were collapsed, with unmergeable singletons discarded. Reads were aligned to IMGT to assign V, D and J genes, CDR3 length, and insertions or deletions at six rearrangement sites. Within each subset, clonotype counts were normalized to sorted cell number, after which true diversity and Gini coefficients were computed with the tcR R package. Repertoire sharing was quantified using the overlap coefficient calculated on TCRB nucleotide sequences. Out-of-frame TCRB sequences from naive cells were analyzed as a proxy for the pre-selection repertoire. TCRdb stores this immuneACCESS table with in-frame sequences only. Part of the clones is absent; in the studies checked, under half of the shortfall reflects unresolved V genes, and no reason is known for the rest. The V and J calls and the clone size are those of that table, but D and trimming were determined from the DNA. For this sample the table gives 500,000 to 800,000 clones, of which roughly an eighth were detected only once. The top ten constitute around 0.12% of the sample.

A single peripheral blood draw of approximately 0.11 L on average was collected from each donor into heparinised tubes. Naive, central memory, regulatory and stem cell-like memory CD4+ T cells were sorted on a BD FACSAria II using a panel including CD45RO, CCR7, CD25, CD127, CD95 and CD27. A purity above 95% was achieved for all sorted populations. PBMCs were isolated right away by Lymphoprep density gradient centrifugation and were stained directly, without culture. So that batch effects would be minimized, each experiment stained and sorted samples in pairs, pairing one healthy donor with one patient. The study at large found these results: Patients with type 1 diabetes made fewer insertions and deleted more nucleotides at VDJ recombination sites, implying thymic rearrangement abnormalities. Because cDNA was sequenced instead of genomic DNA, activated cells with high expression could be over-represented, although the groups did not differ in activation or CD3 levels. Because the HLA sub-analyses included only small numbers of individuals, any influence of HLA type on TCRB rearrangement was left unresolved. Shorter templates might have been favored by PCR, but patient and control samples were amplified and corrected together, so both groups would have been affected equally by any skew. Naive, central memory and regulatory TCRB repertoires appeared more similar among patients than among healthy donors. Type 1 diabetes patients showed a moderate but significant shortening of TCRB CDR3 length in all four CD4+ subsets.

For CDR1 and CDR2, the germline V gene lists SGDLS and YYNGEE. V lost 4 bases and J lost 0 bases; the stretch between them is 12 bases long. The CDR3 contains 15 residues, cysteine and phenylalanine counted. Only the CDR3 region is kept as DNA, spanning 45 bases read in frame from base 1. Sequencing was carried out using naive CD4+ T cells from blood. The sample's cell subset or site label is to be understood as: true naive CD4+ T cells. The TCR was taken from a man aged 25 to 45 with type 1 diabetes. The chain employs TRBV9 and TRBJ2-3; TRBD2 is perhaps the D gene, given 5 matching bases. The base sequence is TGTGCCAGCAGCCCATTAGGGAGTAGCACAGATACGCAGTATTTT. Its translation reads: CASSPLGSSTDTQYF. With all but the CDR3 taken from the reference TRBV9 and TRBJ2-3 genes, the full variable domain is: DSGVTQTPKHLITATGQRVTLRCSPRSGDLSVYWYQQSLDQGLQFLIQYYNGEERAKGNILERFSAQQFPDLHSELNLSSLELGDSALYFCASSPLGSSTDTQYFGPGTRLTVL.